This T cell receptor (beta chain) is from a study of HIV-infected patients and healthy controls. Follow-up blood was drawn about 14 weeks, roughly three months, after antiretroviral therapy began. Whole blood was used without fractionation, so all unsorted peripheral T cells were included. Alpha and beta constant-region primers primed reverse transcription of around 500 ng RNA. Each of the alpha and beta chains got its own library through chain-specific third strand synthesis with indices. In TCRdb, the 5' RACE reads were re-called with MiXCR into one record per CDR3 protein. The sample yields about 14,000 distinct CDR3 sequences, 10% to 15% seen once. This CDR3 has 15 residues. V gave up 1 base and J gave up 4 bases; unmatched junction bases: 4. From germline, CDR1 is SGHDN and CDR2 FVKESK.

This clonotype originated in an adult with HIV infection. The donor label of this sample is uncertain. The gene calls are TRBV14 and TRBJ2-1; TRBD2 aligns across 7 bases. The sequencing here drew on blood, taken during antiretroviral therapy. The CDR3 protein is CASSQAPSGYNEQFF. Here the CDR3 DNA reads TGTGCCAGCAGCCAAGCTCCTAGCGGATACAATGAGCAGTTCTTC.